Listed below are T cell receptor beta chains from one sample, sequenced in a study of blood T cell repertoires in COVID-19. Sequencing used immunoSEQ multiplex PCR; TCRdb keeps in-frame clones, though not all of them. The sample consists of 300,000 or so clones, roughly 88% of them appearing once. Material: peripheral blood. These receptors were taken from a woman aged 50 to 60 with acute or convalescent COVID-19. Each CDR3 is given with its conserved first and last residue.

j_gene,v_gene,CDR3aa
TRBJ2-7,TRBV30,CAWQRGLVYEQYF
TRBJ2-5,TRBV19,CASNARGRGDGETQYF
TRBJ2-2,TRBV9,CASSVGVGAGTGELFF
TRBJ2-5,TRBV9,CASSVQQPQETQYF
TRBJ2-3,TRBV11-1,CASSLDRGHTQYF
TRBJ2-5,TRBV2,CASRGRGETQYF
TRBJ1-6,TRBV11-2,CASSFTGDGESPLHF
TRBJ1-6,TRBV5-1,CASETRRNIMDSPLHF
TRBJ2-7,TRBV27,CASSLRGGAYEQYF
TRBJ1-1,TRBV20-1,CSGQGRTEAFF
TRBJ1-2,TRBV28,CASTPLTGDGYTF
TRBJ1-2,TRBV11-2,CASSSPWQSGYTF
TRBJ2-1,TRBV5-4,CASSLGDFWSSYNEQFF
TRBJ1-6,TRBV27,CASSLFGQGSYNSPLHF
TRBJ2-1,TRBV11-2,CASSAGGSGNEQFF
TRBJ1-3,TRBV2,CASSERGQGGFGRNTIYF
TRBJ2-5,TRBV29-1,CSRGQGALETQYF
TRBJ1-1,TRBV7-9,CASSLATDPYINTEAFF
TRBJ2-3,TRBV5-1,CASRPVGGGGTDTQYF
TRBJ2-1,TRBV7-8,CASSYFAGGNEQFF
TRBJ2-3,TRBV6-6,CASSPGTTADTQYF
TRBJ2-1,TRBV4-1,CASSQEGLAGGYNEQFF
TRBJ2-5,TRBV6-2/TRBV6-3,CASSEREETQYF
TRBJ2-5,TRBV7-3,CASSLRSSGRELKETQYF
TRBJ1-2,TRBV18,CASSPVDREYGYTF
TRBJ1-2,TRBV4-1,CASSRAQSEDYGYTF
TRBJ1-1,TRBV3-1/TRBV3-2,CASSQYMRENTEAFF
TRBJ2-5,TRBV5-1,CASSLAGRDFETQYF
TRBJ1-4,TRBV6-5,CASSYVPGGGEKLFF
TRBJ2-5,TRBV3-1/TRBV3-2,CASSHLLDASGTYQETQYF
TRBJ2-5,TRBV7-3,CASSPLEEETQYF
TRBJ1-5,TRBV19,CASQEDGYSNQPQHF
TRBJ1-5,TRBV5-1,CASSPTDRVRQPQHF
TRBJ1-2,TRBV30,CAWSTPGGFYGYTF
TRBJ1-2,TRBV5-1,CASSGQGFDYGYTF
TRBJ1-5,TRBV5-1,CASSSEWGDQPQHF
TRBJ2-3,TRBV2,CASRVGLDTQYF
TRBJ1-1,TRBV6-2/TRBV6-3,CASSESSGTEAFF
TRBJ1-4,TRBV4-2,CASSQEGQGATNEKLFF
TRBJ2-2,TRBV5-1,CASSLGALSSTGELFF
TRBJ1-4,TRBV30,CAWNPRTATNEKLFF